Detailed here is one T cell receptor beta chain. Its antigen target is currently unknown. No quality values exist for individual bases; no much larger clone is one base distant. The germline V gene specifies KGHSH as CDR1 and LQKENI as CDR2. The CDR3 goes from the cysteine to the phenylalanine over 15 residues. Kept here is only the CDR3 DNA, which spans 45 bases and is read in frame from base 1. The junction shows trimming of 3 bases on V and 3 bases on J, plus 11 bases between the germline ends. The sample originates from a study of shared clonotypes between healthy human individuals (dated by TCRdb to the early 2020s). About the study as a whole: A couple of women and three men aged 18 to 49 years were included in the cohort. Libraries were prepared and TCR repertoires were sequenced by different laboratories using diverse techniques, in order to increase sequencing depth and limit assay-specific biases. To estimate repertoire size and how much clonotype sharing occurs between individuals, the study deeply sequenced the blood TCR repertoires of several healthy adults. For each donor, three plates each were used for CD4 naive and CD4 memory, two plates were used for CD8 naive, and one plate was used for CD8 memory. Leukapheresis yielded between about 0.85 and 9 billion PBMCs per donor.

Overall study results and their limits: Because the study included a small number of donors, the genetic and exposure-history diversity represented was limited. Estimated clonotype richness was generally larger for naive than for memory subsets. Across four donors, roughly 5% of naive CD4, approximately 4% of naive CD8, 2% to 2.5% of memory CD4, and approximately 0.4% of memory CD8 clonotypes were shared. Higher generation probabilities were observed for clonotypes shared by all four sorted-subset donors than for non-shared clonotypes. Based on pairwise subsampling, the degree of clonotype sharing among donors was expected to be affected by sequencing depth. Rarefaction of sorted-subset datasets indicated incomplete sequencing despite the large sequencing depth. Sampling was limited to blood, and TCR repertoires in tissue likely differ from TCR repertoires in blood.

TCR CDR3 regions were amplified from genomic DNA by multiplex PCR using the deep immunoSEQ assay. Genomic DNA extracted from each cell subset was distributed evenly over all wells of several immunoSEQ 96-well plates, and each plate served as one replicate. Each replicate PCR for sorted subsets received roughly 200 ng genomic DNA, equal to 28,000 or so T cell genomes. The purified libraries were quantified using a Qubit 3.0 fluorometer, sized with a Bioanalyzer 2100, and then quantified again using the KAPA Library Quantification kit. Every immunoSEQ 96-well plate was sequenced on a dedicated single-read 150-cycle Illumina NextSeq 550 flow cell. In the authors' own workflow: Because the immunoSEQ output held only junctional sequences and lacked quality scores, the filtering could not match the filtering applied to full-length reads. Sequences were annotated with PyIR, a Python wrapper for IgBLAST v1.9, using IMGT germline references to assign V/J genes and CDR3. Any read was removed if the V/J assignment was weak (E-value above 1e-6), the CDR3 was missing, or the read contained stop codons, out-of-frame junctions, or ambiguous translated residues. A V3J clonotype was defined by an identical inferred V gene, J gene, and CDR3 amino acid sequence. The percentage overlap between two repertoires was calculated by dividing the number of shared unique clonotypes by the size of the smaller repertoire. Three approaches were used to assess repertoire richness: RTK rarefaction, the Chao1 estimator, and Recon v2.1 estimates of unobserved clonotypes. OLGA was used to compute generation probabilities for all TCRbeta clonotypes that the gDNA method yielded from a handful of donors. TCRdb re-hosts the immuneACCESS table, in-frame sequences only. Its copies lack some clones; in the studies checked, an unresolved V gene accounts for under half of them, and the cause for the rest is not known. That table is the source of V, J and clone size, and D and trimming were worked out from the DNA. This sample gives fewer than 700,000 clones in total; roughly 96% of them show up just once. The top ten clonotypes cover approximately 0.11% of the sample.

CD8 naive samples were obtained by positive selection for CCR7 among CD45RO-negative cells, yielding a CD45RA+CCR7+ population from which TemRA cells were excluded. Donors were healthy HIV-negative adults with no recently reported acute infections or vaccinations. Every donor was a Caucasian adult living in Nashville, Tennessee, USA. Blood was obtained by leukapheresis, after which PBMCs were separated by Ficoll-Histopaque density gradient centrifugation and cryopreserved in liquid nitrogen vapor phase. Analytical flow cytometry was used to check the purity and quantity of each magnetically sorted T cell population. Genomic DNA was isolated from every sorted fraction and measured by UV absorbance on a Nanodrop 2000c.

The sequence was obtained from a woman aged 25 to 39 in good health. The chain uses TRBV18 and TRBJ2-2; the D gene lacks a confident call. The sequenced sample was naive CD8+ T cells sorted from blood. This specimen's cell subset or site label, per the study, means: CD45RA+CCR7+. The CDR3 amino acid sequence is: CASSPERDDTGELFF. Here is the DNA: TGTGCCAGCTCACCCGAAAGGGATGACACCGGGGAGCTGTTTTTT. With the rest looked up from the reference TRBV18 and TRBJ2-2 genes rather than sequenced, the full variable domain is NAGVMQNPRHLVRRRGQEARLRCSPMKGHSHVYWYRQLPEEGLKFMVYLQKENIIDESGMPKERFSAEFPKEGPSILRIQQVVRGDSAAYFCASSPERDDTGELFFGEGSRLTVL.